This is a list of T cell receptor beta chains from one sample in a study of blood T cell repertoires in COVID-19. TCRdb keeps only in-frame clones here, not all; method: immunoSEQ multiplex PCR. The sample has around 310,000 clones; 90% are singletons. Sequencing used peripheral blood. These receptors were taken from a woman between 40 and 55 years old with COVID-19, enrolled during active disease. Each CDR3 is given with its conserved first and last residue. The D gene is left open where the match is weak. Not all rows give a size; the values are once, few, many and, for expanded clones, a class.

d_call	v_call	clone_size	j_call	cdr3_aa	cdr3_nt
TRBD2	TRBV6-2/TRBV6-3	-	TRBJ2-3	CASSLGLAGIDTQYF	TGTGCCAGCAGCCTGGGACTAGCGGGGATAGATACGCAGTATTTT
-	TRBV28	-	TRBJ1-3	CASSVLNSGNTIYF	TGTGCCAGCAGTGTCCTTAACTCTGGAAACACCATATATTTT
-	TRBV28	-	TRBJ1-2	CASSSRGGVIIYGYTF	TGTGCCAGCAGTTCCCGAGGGGGGGTGATTATCTATGGCTACACCTTC
-	TRBV5-1	-	TRBJ1-6	CASSLEQGNSPLHF	TGCGCCAGCAGCTTGGAGCAGGGTAATTCACCCCTCCACTTT
-	TRBV28	-	TRBJ1-1	CASSFVFNTEAFF	TGTGCCAGCAGTTTCGTTTTTAACACTGAAGCTTTCTTT
TRBD1	TRBV4-3	-	TRBJ2-7	CASSHPRWGQGISYEQYF	TGCGCCAGCAGCCATCCCAGGTGGGGACAGGGGATTTCCTACGAGCAGTACTTC
-	TRBV19	-	TRBJ1-1	CASSPTHIGGEAFF	TGTGCCAGTAGCCCTACCCACATCGGCGGTGAAGCTTTCTTT
TRBD2	TRBV5-6	-	TRBJ2-3	CASSSFSGSIDTQYF	TGTGCCAGCAGCTCTTTTAGCGGGAGTATAGATACGCAGTATTTT
TRBD1	TRBV19	-	TRBJ1-2	CASSVGQGDVGYGYTF	TGTGCCAGTAGTGTCGGACAGGGGGACGTCGGCTATGGCTACACCTTC
-	TRBV7-2	-	TRBJ1-2	CASSPSRGYGYTF	TGTGCCAGCAGCCCCTCACGAGGGTATGGCTACACCTTC
-	TRBV10-3	-	TRBJ2-1	CAISESISSGGDNEQFF	TGTGCCATCAGTGAGTCGATCAGTAGCGGAGGGGATAATGAGCAGTTCTTC
TRBD2	TRBV10-3	once	TRBJ2-3	CAISEGAGPSTDTQYF	TGTGCCATCAGTGAGGGAGCGGGGCCTAGCACAGATACGCAGTATTTT
TRBD1	TRBV9	-	TRBJ1-5	CASSVEDRVNQPQHF	TGTGCCAGCAGCGTAGAGGACAGGGTCAATCAGCCCCAGCATTTT
-	TRBV5-5	-	TRBJ1-6	CASSFGLPVSPLHF	TGTGCCAGCAGCTTTGGACTGCCCGTATCGCCCCTCCACTTT
TRBD1	TRBV5-1	-	TRBJ1-2	CASSFLDRFYGYTF	TGCGCCAGCAGCTTTTTGGACAGGTTCTATGGCTACACCTTC
-	TRBV27	-	TRBJ2-7	CASSLSLRGGSFNEQYF	TGTGCCAGCAGTCTTTCCCTCCGCGGCGGGTCCTTCAACGAGCAGTACTTC
-	TRBV3-1/TRBV3-2	few	TRBJ1-6	CASSPRRVDHNSPLHF	TGTGCCAGCAGCCCTCGGAGGGTGGATCATAATTCACCCCTCCACTTT
TRBD1	TRBV27	-	TRBJ1-1	CASSRQGYDTEAFF	TGTGCCAGCAGTCGACAGGGGTACGACACTGAAGCTTTCTTT